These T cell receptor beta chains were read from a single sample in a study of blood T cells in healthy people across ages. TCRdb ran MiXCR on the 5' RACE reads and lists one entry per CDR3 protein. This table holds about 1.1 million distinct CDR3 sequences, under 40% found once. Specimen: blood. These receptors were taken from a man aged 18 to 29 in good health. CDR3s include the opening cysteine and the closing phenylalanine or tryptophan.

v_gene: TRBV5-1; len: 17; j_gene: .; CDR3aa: CASSLAGQGGSYNEQYF
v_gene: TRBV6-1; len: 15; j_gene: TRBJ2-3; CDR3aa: CASSGDMGATDTQYF
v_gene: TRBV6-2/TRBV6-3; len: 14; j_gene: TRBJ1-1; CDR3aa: CASLARPKNTEAFF
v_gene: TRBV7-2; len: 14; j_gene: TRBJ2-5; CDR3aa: CASKGAEVQETQYF
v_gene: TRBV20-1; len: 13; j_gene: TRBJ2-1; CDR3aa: CSAPLWRADEQFF
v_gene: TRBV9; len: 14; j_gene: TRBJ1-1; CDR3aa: CASSVAGLSTEAFF
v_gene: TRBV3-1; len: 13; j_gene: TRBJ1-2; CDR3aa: CASSPLPEAGYTF
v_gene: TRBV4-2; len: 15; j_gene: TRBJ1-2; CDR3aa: CASSQERGSGYGYTF
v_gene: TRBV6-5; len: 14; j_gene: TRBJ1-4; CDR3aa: CASSYGMGEGKLFF
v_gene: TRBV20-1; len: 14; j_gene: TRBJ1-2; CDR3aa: CSASGDTPRDGYTF
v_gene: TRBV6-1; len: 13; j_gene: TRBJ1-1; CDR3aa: CASSSTKNTEAFF
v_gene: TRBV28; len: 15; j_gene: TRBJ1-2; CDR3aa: CVSSLVLGQNYGYTF
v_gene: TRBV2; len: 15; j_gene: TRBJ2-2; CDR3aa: CASSEQEGMTGELFF
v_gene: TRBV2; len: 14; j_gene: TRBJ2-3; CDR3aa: CAGMKLASTDTQYF
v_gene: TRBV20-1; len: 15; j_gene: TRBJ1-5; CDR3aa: CSAREEWGEYQPQHF
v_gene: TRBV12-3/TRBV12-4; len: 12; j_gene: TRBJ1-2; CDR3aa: CAGNSYSDRYTF
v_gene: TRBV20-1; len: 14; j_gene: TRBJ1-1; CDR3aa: CSARDRGENTEAFF
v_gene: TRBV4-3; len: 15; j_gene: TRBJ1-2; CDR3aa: CASSQDGTGVWGYTF
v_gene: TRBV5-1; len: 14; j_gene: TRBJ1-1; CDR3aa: CASSFDRLGDEAFF
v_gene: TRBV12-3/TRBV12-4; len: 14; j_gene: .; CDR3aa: CASGRREKGCEQYF
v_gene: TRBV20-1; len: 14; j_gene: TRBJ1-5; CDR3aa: CSASGEYSNQPQHF
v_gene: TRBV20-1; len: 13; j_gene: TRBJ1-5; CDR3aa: CSAIGGVLQPQHF